Below, 6 T cell receptor beta chains from the same sample are listed, as sequenced in a study of technical replicates of blood from several donors. Measured with immunoSEQ multiplex PCR; TCRdb has only the in-frame clones, and not every one. The table records 70,000 to 95,000 clones, 85% to 95% of them present only once. Specimen: T cells isolated from PBMCs. All receptors derive from a human donor in good health.

The CDR3 region has the DNA TGCGCCAGCAGCCAAGATCGACTAGCGGGTCTCGACGAGCAGTACTTC. Protein: CASSQDRLAGLDEQYF. The rearrangement links TRBV4-1 to TRBJ2-7; 10 bases match TRBD2. With 0 bases clipped from V and 5 bases from J, the junction kept 7 bases outside the gene matches. Germline lookup yields CDR1 MGHRA and CDR2 YSYEKL. The CDR3 spans 16 residues.

The gene calls are TRBV7-9 and TRBJ1-1, with D possibly matching TRBD1 (6 bases). The germline V and J ends were trimmed by 5 bases and 1 base, with 11 bases remaining between them. Germline assignment: CDR1 SEHNR and CDR2 FQNEAQ (reference sequence). CDR3 length equals 14 residues. CDR3 protein: CASSEQGPNTEAFF. As DNA, the CDR3 is TGTGCCAGCAGCGAACAGGGACCGAACACTGAAGCTTTCTTT.

This chain links TRBV25-1 with TRBJ2-1; D ambiguous. CDR1 is MGHDK and CDR2 is SYGVNS in the germline V gene. The V end was cut by 3 bases, the J end by 4 bases, with 7 bases between. This CDR3 has 13 amino acids. CDR3: CASSEGTYNEQFF. CDR3 DNA: TGTGCCAGCAGTGAGGGCACATACAATGAGCAGTTCTTC.

The chain employs TRBV13 and TRBJ2-5; 8 bases match TRBD2. This CDR3 has 15 amino acids. CDR1 PRHDT and CDR2 FYEKMQ come from the germline V gene (reference sequence). Trimming cost V 2 bases and J 4 bases; bases outside gene matches: 6. DNA of the CDR3: TGTGCCAGCAGCTTATTTGGGGCGGGAGGAGAGACCCAGTACTTC. It specifies CASSLFGAGGETQYF.

This chain uses TRBV11-2 with TRBJ2-2, with D possibly TRBD1 on 5 matching bases. CDR1 is SGHAT and CDR2 is FQNNGV in the germline V gene. The V gene lost 2 bases and the J gene lost 6 bases, with 13 bases spanning the gap. This CDR3 has 15 amino acids. Written as DNA, the CDR3 is TGTGCCAGCAGCTTATCCCAGGGTATCGCCGGGGAGCTGTTTTTT. Protein product: CASSLSQGIAGELFF.

This clone appeared once. DNA of the CDR3: TGTGCCAGCAGCCTGGGACTAGCGGGGTGGGTGTACTTC. As protein: CASSLGLAGWVYF. This sequence joins TRBV7-9 and TRBJ2-7, with 13 bases matching TRBD2. Germline CDR1 reads SEHNR; CDR2 reads FQNEAQ (reference sequence). The length of the CDR3 is 13 residues. V shed 5 bases, J shed 12 bases, and the junction held 7 bases outside the gene matches.